This T cell receptor (beta chain) is from a study of shared clonotypes between healthy human individuals. Over several immunoSEQ plates, each subset's genomic DNA was distributed in even portions. In the original workflow: Junction-only immunoSEQ data arrived without quality scores, meaning filtering differed. Assay: immunoSEQ multiplex PCR; the TCRdb copy retains only in-frame clones and omits some. V, J and clone size reflect that table, while D and trimming were determined from the DNA. The sample includes around 1.1 million clones, roughly 80% seen only once; the top ten take approximately 0.9%. There were only Caucasian adults among the donors, and all lived in Nashville, Tennessee. In germline, CDR1 is MNHEY, CDR2 SMNVEV (reference sequence). V lost 8 bases, J lost 4 bases, and 8 bases lay in between. The CDR3 consists of 11 residues.

The V gene is TRBV27, the J gene TRBJ1-2; no reliable D call. This receptor was obtained from a man younger than 35 in good health. Some clones in this sample may be carry-over from other donors' samples. The sample taken for sequencing was memory CD4+ T cells from PBMCs. Stated subset: CD45RA-negative fraction. Written as DNA, the CDR3 is TGTGCCAGCGGTGTGGGCTATGGCTACACCTTC. It encodes CASGVGYGYTF.